Below are 11 T cell receptor beta chains sequenced from a single sample in a study of blood T cell repertoires in COVID-19. Repertoires were generated with immunoSEQ multiplex PCR, while TCRdb's copy carries only in-frame clones and drops some. Here the sample spans about 360,000 clones, 86% being singletons. Sequenced material: peripheral blood. Receptors were obtained from a woman aged 60 to 75 with COVID-19, enrolled during active disease.

The chain combines TRBV7-2 with TRBJ1-5; D perhaps matches TRBD1 (6 bases). V lost 5 bases and J lost 6, with 17 bases in between. CDR1 and CDR2 from the germline V gene are SGHTA and FQGNSA. The CDR3 has 15 amino acids. DNA for the CDR3: TGTGCCAGCAGCGGGGGAACAGGGTGGTTTCAGCCCCAGCATTTT. Protein sequence: CASSGGTGWFQPQHF.

The chain combines TRBV7-8 with TRBJ2-7, with 7 bases identical to TRBD1. This CDR3 region has 15 residues. The V gene's germline CDR1 is SGHVS and CDR2 FQNEAQ. Unmatched junction bases numbered 7, after V lost 4 bases and J lost 1 base. CDR3 protein: CASSSDPGQSYEQYF. In nucleotides, the CDR3 is TGTGCCAGCAGCTCAGACCCGGGACAGTCCTACGAGCAGTACTTC.

The chain carries TRBV11-3 and TRBJ2-2, with TRBD1 identical over 8 bases. Germline assignment: CDR1 SGHNT and CDR2 YENEEA. The CDR3 loop spans 15 amino acids. Unmatched junction bases numbered 11, after V lost 5 bases and J lost 9 bases. For the CDR3, the DNA is TGTGCCAGCAGCCTGATGTCTCAGGGGGCCCGGGAGCTGTTTTTT. This translates into CASSLMSQGARELFF.

The genes are TRBV6-1 and TRBJ2-7; TRBD1 might be the D (6 bases). In germline, CDR1 is MNHNS, CDR2 SASEGT. The CDR3 spans 15 residues. Trimming removed 1 base from V and 5 bases from J, with 15 bases in between. The CDR3 nucleotides read TGTGCCAGCAGTGAAGGGGCGGCAGGGGTTAACGAGCAGTACTTC. Translating it yields CASSEGAAGVNEQYF.

This clone has just one count. A read error may produce the germline difference seen at one junction end. The chain joins TRBV3-1 (or the pseudogene TRBV3-2) to TRBJ2-5, with TRBD2 identical over 7 bases. CDR1 is LGHDT and CDR2 is YNNKEL in the germline V gene (reference sequence). CDR3 length: 17 residues. CDR3 in amino acids: CASNQVGRFGGQETQYF. As DNA, the CDR3 is TGTGCCAGCAACCAAGTGGGGCGCTTCGGGGGGCAAGAGACCCAGTACTTC.

The chain has TRBV6-4 and TRBJ2-3; D perhaps matches TRBD2 (5 bases). CDR1 MRHNA and CDR2 SNTAGT come from the germline V gene. CDR3 length: 14 residues. Trimming pared 4 bases from V and 1 base from J, leaving 9 bases between. Here the CDR3 DNA reads TGTGCCAGCAGTGGGACCGGGGGCACAGATACGCAGTATTTT. The encoded protein is CASSGTGGTDTQYF.

This CDR3 reads CASSDSSGTDTQYF. In nucleotides, the CDR3 is TGCGCCAGCAGTGACAGTTCGGGGACAGATACGCAGTATTTT. The chain recombines TRBV10-1 with TRBJ2-3, with D possibly being TRBD2 (5 bases). Germline values: CDR1 WNHNN, CDR2 SYGVQD (reference sequence). The ends were cut back, 3 bases at V and 3 bases at J, with 10 bases in the middle. The CDR3 consists of 14 residues.

This clone was counted ten times or more. The chain combines TRBV7-9 with TRBJ2-1, with TRBD2 matching over 7 bases. The CDR3 spans 17 residues. Trimming removed 2 bases from V and 7 bases from J; junction bases left unmatched: 14. In germline, CDR1 is SEHNR, CDR2 FQNEAQ (reference sequence). For the CDR3, the DNA is TGTGCCAGCAGCTTACTGCTAGCGGCGACGACCGCGAATGAGCAGTTCTTC. Its translation: CASSLLLAATTANEQFF.

The chain uses TRBV3-1 (or the pseudogene TRBV3-2) and TRBJ1-1; 10 nucleotides match TRBD1. Germline-derived CDR1 and CDR2 are LGHDT and YNNKEL (reference sequence). There are 15 residues in the CDR3. The V gene end was trimmed by 1 base and the J gene end by 4 bases; junction bases not matched to a gene: 3. The CDR3 sequence is CASSQGGQGSTEAFF. CDR3 nucleotide sequence: TGTGCCAGCAGCCAAGGGGGACAGGGGAGCACTGAAGCTTTCTTT.

The chain employs TRBV20-1 and TRBJ2-5; D uncertain. Germline CDR1 and CDR2: DFQATT and SNEGSKA (reference sequence). The CDR3 totals 11 residues. The V gene lost 3 bases and the J gene lost 6 bases, with 8 bases spanning the gap. The CDR3 DNA sequence: TGCAGTGCTAGTGAGCTACAGACCCAGTACTTC. Its protein is CSASELQTQYF.

This clone was recorded a few times. The V and J genes are TRBV11-2 and TRBJ1-4, with D unclear. The V gene's germline CDR1 is SGHAT and CDR2 FQNNGV. The length of the CDR3 is 14 residues. V was pared by 4 bases and J by 8 bases, with 14 bases between. This chain's CDR3 is CASSSTSVREKLFF. CDR3 in DNA: TGTGCCAGCAGCTCCACAAGTGTGAGGGAAAAACTGTTTTTT.